This TCR beta chain comes out of a study of cytomegalovirus exposure and HLA in healthy donors. The CDR3 extends over 19 amino acids. With 60 Vbeta and 13 Jbeta primers, the PCR was carried out. Assay used: immunoSEQ multiplex PCR; TCRdb lists only in-frame clones, some missing. The sample yields under 250,000 clones, almost 85% seen once. The V call is TRBV21-1, the J call TRBJ2-1; the table gives TRBD1 as D, unverified against the DNA. TRBV21-1 is noted as a pseudogene. This TCR came from a woman aged 45 to 65 in good health and CMV-seronegative. Specimen: PBMCs. The CDR3 coding sequence is TGTGCCAGCAGCAAAGTGGGACCGGGACAGGGGATCCCATCCAATGAGCAGTTCTTC. It specifies CASSKVGPGQGIPSNEQFF.